This TCR beta chain was found in a study of response to subunit inactivated influenza vaccine. This clonotype has a handful of counts. Germline assignment: CDR1 SGHRS and CDR2 YFSETQ. The CDR3 covers 14 residues. The trim removed 6 bases at V and 6 bases at J, leaving 10 bases unmatched. TCRdb redid the calling of the RT-PCR reads with MiXCR, one entry per CDR3 protein. The sample contains 650,000 to 850,000 distinct CDR3 sequences, 11% to 15% of which appear only once. The sample consisted of PBMCs from blood, taken approximately 15 days before vaccination. The chain links TRBV5-1 to TRBJ2-3, with 7 bases lining up with TRBD2. The sequence derives from a man in his fifties who received an inactivated influenza vaccine. CDR3 nucleotide sequence: TGCGCCAGCAACGCGGGGGACCCCAGGGATACGCAGTATTTT. This codes for CASNAGDPRDTQYF.